What follows describes a single T cell receptor (beta chain). The antigen remains undetermined. The CDR3 is 13 residues long. CDR1 is MRHNA and CDR2 is SNTAGT in the germline V gene. The trim removed 8 bases at V and 4 bases at J, leaving 7 bases unmatched. The PCR contained 60 Vbeta and 13 Jbeta primers. Only in-frame clones appear in the TCRdb table, and some are missing; sequencing was by immunoSEQ multiplex PCR. The sample yields about 140,000 clones, around 77% seen once. This sample stems from a study of cytomegalovirus exposure and HLA in healthy donors. The wider study: A preliminary data release comprised roughly 80 million unique TCRs obtained from HLA-typed donors.

Study outcomes and limitations: Among TCR beta chains of equal frequency, HLA-associated ones were more clonally expanded in a later analysis. Earlier analysis looked at TCR beta V segments, and most were productive about 90% or about 30% of the time.

This sequence joins TRBV6-4 and TRBJ1-1; the match to TRBD1 covers 7 bases. The sample was PBMCs. This sequence was found in a woman in her forties or fifties in good health and CMV-seronegative. The CDR3: CASQQGMGTEAFF. The CDR3, as DNA: TGTGCCAGCCAACAGGGGATGGGCACTGAAGCTTTCTTT.